Ten or more counts support the clone carrying this TCR beta chain. The target antigen is unknown. The investigators amplified TCR beta CDR3 regions from RNA transcripts. Researchers ran a first-round RT-PCR on the TCR CDR3 using the HTBI primer set. TCRdb processed the multiplex PCR reads anew with MiXCR; each CDR3 protein has one entry. The data show 350,000 to 400,000 distinct CDR3 sequences, with about 18% seen just once and over 35% held by the top ten. The record originates from a study of T cells in Graves' hyperthyroidism and ophthalmopathy. Findings and caveats of the study: Appearing also in blood were most of the thyroid clonotypes expanded above 0.001.

The sequenced sample was blood. The receptor's source is a man between 18 and 29 years old with Graves' ophthalmopathy.

DNA for the CDR3: TGTGCCAGCAGCCGGTCTGGACAGACCTCTAACTATGGCTACACCTTC. Its translation is CASSRSGQTSNYGYTF. The V and J genes are TRBV3-1 and TRBJ1-2, with TRBD1 as a possible D gene (6 bases). V lost 4 bases and J 0 bases, leaving 15 bases between the germline ends. This CDR3 spans 16 amino acids. Germline V lookup: CDR1 LGHDT, CDR2 YNNKEL (reference sequence).